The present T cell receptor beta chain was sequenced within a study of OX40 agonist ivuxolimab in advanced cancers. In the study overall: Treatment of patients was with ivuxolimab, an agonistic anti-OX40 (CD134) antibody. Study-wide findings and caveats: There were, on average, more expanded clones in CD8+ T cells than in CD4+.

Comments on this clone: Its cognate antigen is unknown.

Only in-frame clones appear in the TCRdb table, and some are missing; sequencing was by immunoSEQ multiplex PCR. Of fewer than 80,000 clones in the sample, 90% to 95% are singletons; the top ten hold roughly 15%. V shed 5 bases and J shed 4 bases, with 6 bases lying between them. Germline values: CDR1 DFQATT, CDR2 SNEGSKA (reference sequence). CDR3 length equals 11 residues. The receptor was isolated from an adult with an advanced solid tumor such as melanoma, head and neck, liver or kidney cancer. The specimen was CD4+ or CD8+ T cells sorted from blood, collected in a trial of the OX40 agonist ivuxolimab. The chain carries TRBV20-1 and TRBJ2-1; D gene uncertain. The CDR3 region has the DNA TGCAGTGCTTTACAATACAATGAGCAGTTCTTC. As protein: CSALQYNEQFF.